This passage covers 23 T cell receptor beta chains from one sample sequenced in a study of blood T cell repertoires in COVID-19. Only in-frame clones appear in the TCRdb table, and some are missing; sequencing was by immunoSEQ multiplex PCR. The sample carries hundreds of thousands of clones, 80% to 85% recorded once. The sample taken for sequencing was PBMCs or T cells enriched from blood (not recorded which). These receptors originate from a man aged 35-49 years who had been exposed to COVID-19.

The genes are TRBV12-3 or TRBV12-4 and TRBJ2-1; D possibly corresponds to TRBD2 (6 bases). V lost 3 bases and J lost 12, with 9 bases in between. The CDR3 runs 11 residues. CDR3 nucleotide sequence: TGTGCCAGCAGTTTTGAGGGACTGCAGTTCTTC. As protein: CASSFEGLQFF.

V and J are TRBV5-1 and TRBJ2-3; the match to TRBD2 covers 13 bases. The length of the CDR3 is 15 residues. CDR1 is SGHRS and CDR2 is YFSETQ in the germline V gene. V was pared by 4 bases and J by 6 bases, with 5 bases of the junction left unmatched. CDR3 sequence (DNA): TGCGCCAGCAGCGGGGGGACTAGCGGGAAGGATACGCAGTATTTT. Translating gives CASSGGTSGKDTQYF.

This clone was recorded only once. The V and J genes are TRBV2 and TRBJ2-2, with 8 nucleotides matching TRBD1. Germline V gene data show CDR1 as SNHLY and CDR2 as FYNNEI. The CDR3 is 15 amino acids. J was trimmed by 0 bases and V by 6 bases; bases with no gene match: 3. The CDR3 loop reads CASRGQVPNTGELFF. The DNA for the CDR3 is TGTGCCAGCAGGGGACAGGTTCCGAACACCGGGGAGCTGTTTTTT.

The chain joins TRBV10-3 to TRBJ2-1; a weak D match, TRBD2 (6 bases). The CDR3 consists of 14 residues. Germline CDR1 ENHRY, CDR2 SYGVKD. V lost 10 bases and J 0 bases, leaving 13 bases between the germline ends. CDR3 amino acids: CASRAGTSYNEQFF. The CDR3 coding sequence is TGTGCCAGCCGGGCGGGGACCTCCTACAATGAGCAGTTCTTC.

This chain uses TRBV30 with TRBJ2-5, with a possible D match to TRBD2 (5 bases). The V end was cut by 0 bases, the J end by 5 bases, with 10 bases between. The V gene's germline CDR1 is GTSNPN and CDR2 SVGIG (reference sequence). There are 13 residues in the CDR3. CDR3 sequence: CAWSVVEGETQYF. As DNA, the CDR3 is TGTGCCTGGAGTGTAGTCGAGGGTGAGACCCAGTACTTC.

This chain connects TRBV9 to TRBJ2-5, with TRBD2 identical over 7 bases. Germline lookup yields CDR1 SGDLS and CDR2 YYNGEE. Trimming cost V 0 bases and J 6 bases; bases outside gene matches: 14. This CDR3 has 17 amino acids. The CDR3 nucleotides are TGTGCCAGCAGCGTAGGGGACTATTCAGGCAAACGACAGACCCAGTACTTC. Residues: CASSVGDYSGKRQTQYF.

This clone occurred many times. The genes are TRBV4-2 and TRBJ2-5, with 8 bases identical to TRBD2. Germline CDR1 reads LGHNA; CDR2 reads YNFKEQ. The CDR3 loop spans 15 amino acids. The V and J ends lost 3 bases and 6 bases, in that order; junction bases with no gene match: 9. CDR3 region: CASSQPGTSEKTQYF. As DNA, the CDR3 is TGTGCCAGCAGCCAGCCCGGGACTAGTGAAAAGACCCAGTACTTC.

V gene TRBV19 combines with J gene TRBJ1-2; 9 bases are a match to TRBD1. The CDR3 sequence is 15 residues long. The ends lost 2 bases at V and 4 bases at J; junction bases unmatched: 5. Germline CDR1 and CDR2: LNHDA and SQIVND (reference sequence). This chain's CDR3 is CASSIPTGGGYGYTF. In DNA form, the CDR3 reads TGTGCCAGTAGTATACCGACAGGGGGAGGCTATGGCTACACCTTC. Combining the CDR3 with reference TRBV19 and TRBJ1-2 gives the whole variable domain DGGITQSPKYLFRKEGQNVTLSCEQNLNHDAMYWYRQDPGQGLRLIYYSQIVNDFQKGDIAEGYSVSREKKESFPLTVTSAQKNPTAFYLCASSIPTGGGYGYTFGSGTRLTVV.

This chain connects TRBV2 to TRBJ2-3; TRBD2 matches 8 bases. CDR1 is SNHLY and CDR2 is FYNNEI in the germline V gene. V shed 10 bases and J 6 bases; nucleotides not matched to a gene: 9. The CDR3 totals 13 residues. CDR3 protein: CAKSGGSTDTQYF. CDR3 DNA sequence: TGTGCCAAAAGCGGGGGTTCGACCGATACGCAGTATTTT.

V is TRBV19 and J is TRBJ2-7; D is perhaps TRBD2 (6 bases). This CDR3 comprises 14 residues. V lost 3 bases to trimming and J lost 2 bases, with 11 bases between them. The germline V gene encodes CDR1 LNHDA and CDR2 SQIVND (reference sequence). CDR3 amino acids: CASSIGTLTYEQYF. CDR3 nucleotides: TGTGCCAGTAGTATTGGGACTCTCACCTACGAGCAGTACTTC.

V is TRBV11-2 and J is TRBJ1-1; D is ambiguous. Germline CDR1 SGHAT, CDR2 FQNNGV. The CDR3 contains 11 residues. Trimming cost V 1 base and J 7 bases, with 4 bases left between them. CDR3 sequence: CASSLVLEAFF. The CDR3 nucleotides are TGTGCCAGCAGCTTAGTTCTTGAAGCTTTCTTT.

The gene calls are TRBV7-2 and TRBJ1-1; TRBD1 aligns across 8 bases. V lost 3 bases and J lost 5; bases outside the gene matches: 5. Germline V gives CDR1 SGHTA, CDR2 FQGNSA. The CDR3 contains 14 residues. CDR3 in amino acids: CASSLHRGITEAFF. The CDR3 DNA is TGTGCCAGCAGCTTGCACAGGGGGATTACTGAAGCTTTCTTT.

The V gene is TRBV11-2, the J gene TRBJ2-1, with TRBD1 identical over 7 bases. The CDR3 consists of 15 residues. Germline values: CDR1 SGHAT, CDR2 FQNNGV. V trimming: 5 bases; J trimming: 8 bases; junction bases outside the gene matches: 12. CDR3 amino acids: CASSPNRGWGHEQFF. The CDR3 DNA reads TGTGCCAGCAGCCCAAACAGGGGATGGGGGCATGAGCAGTTCTTC.

Comments on this clone: This may be a read error: a much more frequent sequence differs by one nucleotide. V gene TRBV12-3 or TRBV12-4 combines with J gene TRBJ2-5, with TRBD1 matching 7 bases. The trim removed 6 bases at V and 3 bases at J, leaving 4 bases unmatched. The CDR3 covers 13 residues. The CDR3 region has the DNA TGTGCCAGCAGCCCGGGACAGAAAGAGACCCAGTACTTC. Its protein product is CASSPGQKETQYF.

The chain links TRBV19 to TRBJ2-4; TRBD1 is a possible D gene (7 bases). CDR1 and CDR2 (germline): LNHDA, SQIVND (reference sequence). Trimming removed 6 bases at V and 1 base at J, with 13 bases between. There are 15 residues in the CDR3. CDR3 amino acids: CASREGAGAKNIQYF. The CDR3 DNA reads TGTGCCAGTAGGGAGGGGGCAGGGGCCAAAAACATTCAGTACTTC.

This clone came up a few times. The rearrangement links TRBV7-9 to TRBJ1-5; perhaps TRBD1 as D (6 bases). This CDR3 spans 14 amino acids. With 5 bases removed from V and 6 bases from J, the gap between germline ends came to 14 bases. The germline gives CDR1 SEHNR, CDR2 FQNEAQ (reference sequence). The CDR3 region has the DNA TGTGCCAGCAGCGAGACCGGGACATTTCAGCCCCAGCATTTT. Translation gives CASSETGTFQPQHF.

The chain couples TRBV5-1 to TRBJ2-7; TRBD2 agrees at 7 bases. V was pared by 1 base and J by 3 bases, with 7 bases of the junction left unmatched. Germline-derived CDR1 and CDR2 are SGHRS and YFSETQ. CDR3 length equals 15 residues. CDR3 in DNA: TGCGCCAGCAGCTTGCAAGAAAGCGGGGTCTACGAGCAGTACTTC. Translating it yields CASSLQESGVYEQYF.

The rearrangement joins TRBV29-1 to TRBJ1-5, with a possible D match to TRBD1 (5 bases). Trimming removed 7 bases from V and 5 bases from J, with 15 bases in between. Germline values: CDR1 SQVTM, CDR2 ANQGSEA. This CDR3 is 13 amino acids long. DNA for the CDR3: TGCAGCGCCAGAGGGAGGGGCGATCAGCCCCAGCATTTT. This gives the protein CSARGRGDQPQHF.

This chain connects TRBV2 to TRBJ2-1; 12 positions agree with TRBD1. The CDR3 is made up of 14 amino acids. CDR1 and CDR2 from the germline V gene are SNHLY and FYNNEI. Trimming took 5 bases from V and 6 from J; bases not matched to a gene: 2. The CDR3 here is CASSKGQGANEQFF. In DNA form, the CDR3 reads TGTGCCAGCAGTAAGGGACAGGGGGCCAATGAGCAGTTCTTC.

The V gene is TRBV12-5, the J gene TRBJ2-1; TRBD1 matches 9 bases. J was trimmed by 7 bases and V by 3 bases; bases with no gene match: 7. The CDR3 contains 15 residues. Germline loops: CDR1 LGHNT, CDR2 FRNRAP. As DNA, the CDR3 is TGTGCTAGTGGTTTTGGCGGACAGGGGAGAAATGAGCAGTTCTTC. Protein sequence: CASGFGGQGRNEQFF.

The chain joins TRBV12-3 or TRBV12-4 to TRBJ1-2, with a weak D call TRBD1 (5 bases). V was clipped by 6 bases and J by 6 bases, with 14 bases between them. This CDR3 is 13 amino acids long. The CDR3 region has the DNA TGTGCCAGCAGCCCAGGGCTTTCGGATGGCTACACCTTC. This codes for CASSPGLSDGYTF.

This chain links TRBV10-1 with TRBJ2-3; TRBD1 agrees at 9 bases. Germline values: CDR1 WNHNN, CDR2 SYGVQD (reference sequence). The CDR3 is 19 amino acids. V lost 7 bases, J lost 1 base, and 18 bases stayed unmatched. CDR3 DNA sequence: TGCGCCAGCAATCTCCTAGGTCCCGGGACAGGGTTGGGCACAGATACGCAGTATTTT. It translates to CASNLLGPGTGLGTDTQYF.

This clone was observed a handful of times. The chain carries TRBV7-3 and TRBJ2-7; D is possibly TRBD1 (5 bases). Germline V gene sequence: CDR1 SGHTA, CDR2 FQGTGA. The CDR3 contains 13 residues. The V gene lost 1 base and the J gene lost 6 bases, with 10 bases spanning the gap. The CDR3 nucleotides read TGTGCCAGCAGCTTAAGTTCAGGGCTCGAGCAGTACTTC. It yields the protein CASSLSSGLEQYF.